This TCR beta chain came from a study of human T cells and chemical hapten exposure (dated by TCRdb to the early 2020s). Background for the entire study: For sensitization, 2% DPC in acetone was applied to a 2 cm by 2 cm area of upper inner arm skin. About 29 alopecia patients gave blood for TCR sequencing at one to four time points (pre-sensitization, 2, 6 and 24 weeks). The libraries were sequenced as a pool, and the TCR yield per sample differed mostly because of small variations in library volumes within the pool. Alopecia areata with under or over 50% scalp involvement, alopecia totalis and alopecia universalis were represented in the patient cohort, which was mostly female. Patch testing on the upper back used Finn chambers containing 0.01% DPC, with scoring done after 6 days according to International Contact Dermatitis Research Group standards. Blood samples were taken from patients before sensitization (week 0) and then at 2, 6 and about 24 weeks after DPC sensitization. Throughout the study period of 20 to 30 weeks, patients also received therapeutic DPC doses to the scalp every week. In alopecia patients, the study followed how the peripheral blood TCR repertoire changed in vivo over primary and secondary sensitization to diphenylcyclopropenone (DPC), a hapten.

What the time point label conveys for this sample: pre-sensitization, week 0. What this sample's treatment or condition label stands for: therapeutic diphenylcyclopropenone sensitization with weekly scalp DPC. At every patch-test visit, the blood draw took place before the patch test was put on. Patients were eligible if aged 18 to 70, diagnosed with alopecia and judged suitable for DPC therapy, and pregnant patients were excluded. Total RNA was extracted from unfractionated whole blood collected in Tempus Blood RNA tubes. This clonotype was seen repeatedly, ten times or more. Its binding antigen is unknown. No qualities accompany the bases; no much larger clone lies one base away. The germline V gene (reference sequence) yields DFQATT for CDR1 and SNEGSKA for CDR2. From its cysteine to its phenylalanine, the CDR3 spans 13 amino acids. The entry retains the CDR3 DNA only, 39 bases that are in frame from base 1. V loses 3 bases of germline sequence and J loses 3 bases, and the interval between the two ends is 8 bases.

Library preparation was by RACE. Data came from a NextSeq 500. During library preparation, unique molecular identifiers were attached to individual cDNA molecules so that TCRs could be counted in a quantitative, reproducible way. From each blood RNA sample, both TCR alpha and TCR beta chains were sequenced. Per the source publication's procedure: The median number of TCRs per sample was approximately 96,000, ranging from 23,224 to 690,600. V, J and CDR3 annotation of the TCR reads was carried out using the Decombinator software suite. Every sample was subsampled to the same number of TCRs (28,000) for the PS versus PT1 abundance plots. TCRs were defined as expanded if absent before sensitization and observed at least eight times at the 2-week time point. TCRdb reprocessed the public reads (quality trimming at Q25 with fastp, clone calling with MiXCR) and kept in-frame beta chains. Each CDR3 protein appears once, grouped with its most common genes and DNA. The V and J calls were not made by the authors but by TCRdb's processing. The table for this sample lists roughly 380,000 distinct CDR3 sequences; approximately 5% of them were counted only once. The top ten clones comprise 2.5% to 3% of the sample.

Points the paper makes about the study in general: All patients had alopecia, a presumed autoimmune disease, so their immune response might differ from that of healthy individuals. Repeated subsampling changed both the strength of the expansion versus patch-test correlation and the threshold at which the correlation became significant. DPC sensitization did not change the number of TCRs with a frequency above 1 in 1000, and there was no evidence of changes in global repertoire structure. Compared with pre-sensitization or healthy control sets, expanded TCRs formed significantly more large CDR3 similarity clusters, which is consistent with antigen-driven responses. Patch test score was positively correlated with the number of PT1 expanded TCRs, with significance at thresholds 8, 16 and 32 but not at 4.

The clonotype originates from a woman aged 45-65 years with alopecia areata. Some clones in this sample may be carry-over from other donors' samples. The rearranged chain carries TRBV20-1 and TRBJ2-2; the D gene lacks a confident call. This specimen was whole blood, taken in connection with sensitization to the hapten diphenylcyclopropenone (DPC). The CDR3 corresponds to CSASKDYTGELFF. Read as DNA, the sequence is TGCAGTGCTAGTAAGGATTACACCGGGGAGCTGTTTTTT.